A selection of T cell receptor beta chains follows, all from one sample in a study of radiotherapy plus CTLA-4 blockade in lung cancer. Profiling relied on immunoSEQ multiplex PCR, and the TCRdb table lists in-frame clones only, not all of them. The sample comprises some 32,000 clones, more than 80% of which are singletons, and about 26% rests with the top ten. Specimen: peripheral blood, collected from a patient treated with radiotherapy plus ipilimumab. Receptors originate from a human donor with non-small cell lung cancer that progressed on radiotherapy plus ipilimumab. CDR3s leave out the opening cysteine and the closing phenylalanine or tryptophan.

V gene | CDR3 protein
TRBV2 | ASSLSGLSYGYT
TRBV5-1 | ASSSQMNTEAF
TRBV1 | TSSQAIQLAGSQETQY
TRBV29-1 | SERQLSSNYGYT
TRBV6-1 | ASSEKGDYGYT
TRBV11-1 | ASSLRLNTEAF
TRBV6-5 | ASRRSGNSPLH
TRBV6-5 | ASKTGFETQY
TRBV11-2 | ASSLGVSSTDTQY
TRBV4-2 | ASSQAGLADYNEQF
TRBV21-1 | ASSTPRGLSKGTGELF
TRBV6-8 | ASSYGGGPQH
TRBV9 | ASSVDALGQGPTPKQY
TRBV9 | ASSAKQGTGTEAF
TRBV6-1 | ASTFTDTQY
TRBV29-1 | SAGSGGLGYT
TRBV10-1 | ASSEGVAGWPDTQY
TRBV11-2 | ATRGGSTDTQY
TRBV7-9 | ASSSATPGEKLF
TRBV19 | ASSIGSQETQY
TRBV5-1 | ASSSGPPNQPQH
TRBV9 | ASSADLEGVRGYT
TRBV4-3 | ASSQGGFSGGTYEQY
TRBV29-1 | SVLPGQGGKTQY
TRBV15 | ATSKSRDRVLEQY
TRBV4-1 | ASSQDGIQKPDPANEQY
TRBV5-1 | ASRQGLSGANVLT
TRBV7-2 | ASSLVWTNAGELF
TRBV6-1 | ASSVGQGGTTEAF
TRBV15 | ATSREGVRGGETQY
TRBV6-5 | ASSYSAGYEQY
TRBV20-1 | SARANTEAF
TRBV10-2 | ASSESAGTEAF
TRBV7-3 | ASSERTGKGYSPLH
TRBV11-2 | ASSLREGQGSYEQY
TRBV4-1 | ASSQVPVPIGNQPQH
TRBV18 | ASSPGGQSNTGELF